The subject of this entry is one T cell receptor beta chain. The sample is drawn from a study of blood T cell repertoires in COVID-19. For the study at large: Collection of acute and convalescent COVID-19 samples took place in the United States, Italy and Spain.

Original handling: From reference gene primer amplification, estimates of nucleated cell counts were derived. The table came from immunoSEQ multiplex PCR; TCRdb's copy has only in-frame clones and leaves some out. Clone size and V and J calls were adopted from that table, with D and trimming inferred from the DNA. The table lists a few hundred thousand clones, 85% to 90% of them singletons. The CDR3 has 13 amino acids. Trimming stripped 8 bases from V and 5 bases from J, with 15 bases between. Germline CDR1 ENHRY, CDR2 SYGVKD. Sequences were obtained from peripheral blood. The V and J genes are TRBV10-3 and TRBJ1-1; D remains unclear. The sequence was collected from a woman aged 70-85 years with active or convalescent COVID-19. For the CDR3, the DNA is TGTGCCATCGGGGAGGGCGTGGGGACTGAAGCTTTCTTT. Translating gives CAIGEGVGTEAFF.